The 25 T cell receptor beta chains below come from one sample, sequenced in a study of control samples from healthy donors and cancer patients (dated by TCRdb to 2020 to 2022). The receptor library was made with the immunoSEQ multiplex PCR assay. TCRdb obtained this table from immuneACCESS and retained in-frame rearrangements with V and J assigned. These tables miss some clones; where compared with another copy, unresolved V genes account for less than half of the shortfall, and the remainder is unexplained. The table for this sample records fewer than 250,000 clones. The ten largest clonotypes hold approximately 2.2% of the sample. The sequenced sample consisted of blood. The receptors shown here come from a woman in her twenties or thirties in good health.

With regard to this clone: The same CDR3 also results from other DNA sequences found in this sample. The chain uses TRBV7-9 and TRBJ2-3; 15 nucleotides line up with TRBD2. The germline CDR1 and CDR2 sequences are SEHNR and FQNEAQ (reference sequence). This CDR3 spans 18 amino acids. V dropped 4 bases and J dropped 0; count of bases not matched to a gene: 5. The CDR3 nucleotides read TGTGCCAGCAGCTCCCCGGGACTAGCGGGGGGTAGCACAGATACGCAGTATTTT. Its translation is CASSSPGLAGGSTDTQYF.

The V gene is TRBV7-9, the J gene TRBJ2-1, with TRBD2 matching over 9 bases. The CDR3 runs to 15 residues. Germline V lookup: CDR1 SEHNR, CDR2 FQNEAQ (reference sequence). After removal of 6 bases from V and 5 bases from J, the junction contained 8 bases not matched to a gene. Here the CDR3 reads CASSYIAGDDNEQFF. The CDR3 bases are TGTGCCAGCAGTTATATAGCGGGGGACGACAATGAGCAGTTCTTC.

The rearrangement uses TRBV7-3 and TRBJ1-6; 10 bases map to TRBD1. The V gene end was trimmed by 6 bases and the J gene end by 4 bases; junction bases not matched to a gene: 6. The V gene's germline CDR1 is SGHTA and CDR2 FQGTGA. The CDR3 totals 16 residues. The CDR3 DNA follows: TGTGCCAGCAGTCGACAGGGGGCCGGTTATAATTCACCCCTCCACTTT. Protein: CASSRQGAGYNSPLHF. The full variable domain, its missing parts supplied by reference TRBV7-3 and TRBJ1-6, is GAGVSQTPSNKVTEKGKYVELRCDPISGHTALYWYRQSLGQGPEFLIYFQGTGAADDSGLPNDRFFAVRPEGSVSTLKIQRTERGDSAVYLCASSRQGAGYNSPLHFGNGTRLTVT.

The CDR3 DNA sequence: TGTGCCAGCAGCTTTCGGGGACACCTTTACTCTGGGGCCAACGTCCTGACTTTC. This encodes CASSFRGHLYSGANVLTF. The chain uses TRBV11-2 and TRBJ2-6; TRBD1 is a possible D gene (6 bases). The CDR3 loop spans 18 amino acids. V shed 3 bases and J shed 0 bases, with 15 bases lying between them. Germline CDR1 and CDR2: SGHAT and FQNNGV.

The rearrangement uses TRBV19 and TRBJ2-3; D may be TRBD2 (5 bases). This CDR3 is built from 15 residues. Germline assignment: CDR1 LNHDA and CDR2 SQIVND (reference sequence). With 3 bases removed from V and 4 bases from J, the gap between germline ends came to 14 bases. In DNA form, the CDR3 reads TGTGCCAGTAGTATCTCAGCGGAGTGGGCAGATACGCAGTATTTT. It yields the protein CASSISAEWADTQYF.

The CDR3 nucleotides read TGTGCCAGCAGCTTAGTAGGGGGGGGTTCAAACTATGGCTACACCTTC. Its translation: CASSLVGGGSNYGYTF. V usage is TRBV7-2 and J usage is TRBJ1-2; TRBD1 is a possible D gene (6 bases). This CDR3 is built from 16 residues. V gave up 1 base and J gave up 2 bases, with 14 bases separating them. The germline gives CDR1 SGHTA, CDR2 FQGNSA.

V gene TRBV28 combines with J gene TRBJ1-2, with a weak D call TRBD1 (5 bases). CDR3 size: 13 residues. CDR1 and CDR2 (germline): MDHEN, SYDVKM. Trimming stripped 3 bases from V and 2 bases from J, with 7 bases between. The CDR3 DNA reads as TGTGCCAGCAGTTTGTACAGGAACTATGGCTACACCTTC. It encodes CASSLYRNYGYTF.

The chain has TRBV5-1 and TRBJ2-2, with a tentative D call TRBD1 (6 bases). Germline V gives CDR1 SGHRS, CDR2 YFSETQ. V was shortened by 4 bases and J by 8 bases, with 12 bases between the two germline ends. CDR3 size: 13 residues. Here the CDR3 DNA reads TGCGCCAGCAGCAATCCCGGGACAGGGGAGCTGTTTTTT. Residues: CASSNPGTGELFF.

The chain couples TRBV4-1 to TRBJ1-2; perhaps TRBD1 as D (6 bases). The germline V gene encodes CDR1 MGHRA and CDR2 YSYEKL. Trimming left V 0 bases short and J 9 bases short, with 23 bases between. The CDR3 runs to 17 residues. CDR3 loop: CASSQEIGLDRRTSYTF. The CDR3 DNA reads as TGCGCCAGCAGCCAAGAAATAGGACTTGACAGGAGGACGAGCTACACCTTC.

The chain couples TRBV6-6 to TRBJ2-2; the D gene is possibly TRBD1 (6 bases). The CDR3 totals 15 residues. The germline V gene has CDR1 MNHNY and CDR2 SVGAGI (reference sequence). Trimming shortened V by 7 bases and J by 2 bases, and 14 bases separated the two germline ends. The CDR3: CASNGQILNTGELFF. The CDR3 coding sequence is TGTGCCAGCAACGGACAGATCCTTAACACCGGGGAGCTGTTTTTT.

The chain employs TRBV18 and TRBJ2-5; D ambiguous. Trimming took 3 bases from V and 5 from J, leaving 7 bases between them. This CDR3 region has 12 residues. Germline values: CDR1 KGHSH, CDR2 LQKENI. DNA of the CDR3: TGTGCCAGCTCACCGATATCGGAGACCCAGTACTTC. Translated: CASSPISETQYF.

This chain joins TRBV10-2 and TRBJ1-1; D is unclear. Germline CDR1 reads WSHSY; CDR2 reads SAAADI. The CDR3 is made up of 13 amino acids. The V and J ends lost 6 bases and 3 bases respectively, with 11 bases between them. The CDR3 loop is CASRAREDTEAFF. CDR3 sequence (DNA): TGCGCCAGCAGGGCCCGAGAGGACACTGAAGCTTTCTTT.

The rearrangement joins TRBV5-1 to TRBJ1-2; TRBD1 matches at 8 bases. The germline V gene has CDR1 SGHRS and CDR2 YFSETQ. CDR3 length equals 15 residues. J gave up 6 bases and V 3 bases, and 10 bases lay outside the gene matches. CDR3 loop: CASSYEGSGGNGYTF. For the CDR3, the DNA is TGCGCCAGCAGCTACGAAGGATCAGGGGGCAATGGCTACACCTTC.

The CDR3 DNA sequence: TGCAGTGCTAGAGTTGGGGGTGAGCAGTTCTTC. Protein: CSARVGGEQFF. This chain joins TRBV20-1 and TRBJ2-1; the D gene could be TRBD1 or TRBD2 (5 bases each). V dropped 1 base and J dropped 9 bases, with 7 bases sitting between them. Germline V gives CDR1 DFQATT, CDR2 SNEGSKA (reference sequence). This CDR3 comprises 11 residues.

This rearrangement joins TRBV7-8 to TRBJ2-5, with D perhaps TRBD1 (5 bases). Germline-derived CDR1 and CDR2 are SGHVS and FQNEAQ. Trimming removed 1 base from V and 5 bases from J, with 11 bases in between. The CDR3 is made up of 14 amino acids. The DNA for the CDR3 is TGTGCCAGCAGCTTAGGCCCAGGGCTGGAGACCCAGTACTTC. Protein product: CASSLGPGLETQYF.

The chain carries TRBV2 and TRBJ2-1; D is possibly TRBD1 or TRBD2 (5 bases each). Trimming took 5 bases from V and 5 from J, leaving 13 bases between them. Germline V gene lookup returns CDR1 SNHLY and CDR2 FYNNEI. The CDR3 length is 14 residues. The CDR3 DNA reads TGTGCCAGCAGTTCCGGGACCACCGACAATGAGCAGTTCTTC. Translation: CASSSGTTDNEQFF.

The V gene is TRBV19, the J gene TRBJ2-1; a weak D match, TRBD2 (5 bases). V was cut by 7 bases and J by 4 bases, with 17 bases left in between. Germline assignment: CDR1 LNHDA and CDR2 SQIVND (reference sequence). The CDR3 extends over 15 amino acids. The CDR3, as DNA: TGTGCCAGTAACCCCGTTGAGGGTCAGTACAATGAGCAGTTCTTC. Translation: CASNPVEGQYNEQFF.

The chain joins TRBV12-3 or TRBV12-4 to TRBJ2-5; D remains unclear. V gave up 5 bases and J gave up 3 bases, with 10 bases separating them. This CDR3 has 13 amino acids. CDR3 DNA sequence: TGTGCCAGCAGTAAGACCGTGAAAGAGACCCAGTACTTC. Its translation is CASSKTVKETQYF.

This sequence joins TRBV19 and TRBJ1-5, with D unresolved. CDR1 is LNHDA and CDR2 is SQIVND in the germline V gene (reference sequence). V was pared by 5 bases and J by 6 bases, with 8 bases between. This CDR3 contains 12 residues. The CDR3 DNA sequence: TGTGCCAGTAGTCCGGGCAGTCAGCCCCAGCATTTT. Protein sequence: CASSPGSQPQHF.

The genes are TRBV15 and TRBJ2-1; D is undetermined. The V end lost 0 bases, the J end lost 0 bases, and 9 bases lay between the germline ends. The CDR3 has 16 amino acids. Germline V gene data show CDR1 as LNHNV and CDR2 as YYDKDF (reference sequence). CDR3 in amino acids: CATSRDNTDSYNEQFF. The CDR3 DNA sequence: TGTGCCACCAGCAGAGATAACACAGACTCCTACAATGAGCAGTTCTTC.

The chain is built from TRBV25-1 and TRBJ2-3; 7 nucleotides align to TRBD2. The germline CDR1 and CDR2 sequences are MGHDK and SYGVNS. This CDR3 region has 13 residues. The V gene end was trimmed by 5 bases and the J gene end by 6 bases; junction bases not matched to a gene: 5. This chain's CDR3 is CASSWGGRDTQYF. The CDR3 coding sequence is TGTGCCAGCAGTTGGGGGGGGAGGGATACGCAGTATTTT.

This chain links TRBV5-6 with TRBJ2-1; TRBD1 agrees at 10 bases. V lost 4 bases, J lost 7 bases, and 8 bases stayed unmatched. Germline assignment: CDR1 SGHDT and CDR2 YYEEEE. The CDR3 is 15 amino acids. The CDR3 DNA reads as TGTGCCAGCAGCCCGACAGGGGGCGAGGTGAATGAGCAGTTCTTC. It encodes CASSPTGGEVNEQFF.

The CDR3 DNA reads TGCGCCAGCAGTGAGGGCTACAATCAGCCCCAGCATTTT. This sequence encodes CASSEGYNQPQHF. This sequence joins TRBV4-1 and TRBJ1-5; D is undetermined. The germline gives CDR1 MGHRA, CDR2 YSYEKL. Trimming removed 6 bases from V and 3 bases from J, with 9 bases in between. CDR3 length: 13 amino acids.

This chain uses TRBV19 with TRBJ1-2; D not certain. Trimming removed 1 base at V and 8 bases at J, with 17 bases between. The CDR3 has 15 amino acids. Per the germline V gene, CDR1 is LNHDA and CDR2 is SQIVND (reference sequence). CDR3 nucleotides: TGTGCCAGTAGTATAGGTACTCGGAGTCCTCAAGGCTACACCTTC. It encodes CASSIGTRSPQGYTF.

The V and J genes are TRBV10-3 and TRBJ1-2; perhaps TRBD1 as D (5 bases). The germline V and J ends were trimmed by 3 bases and 5 bases, with 13 bases remaining between them. This CDR3 has 14 amino acids. Germline lookup yields CDR1 ENHRY and CDR2 SYGVKD. The CDR3 DNA is TGTGCCATCAGTGAATGGGACCCCCCGTATGGCTACACCTTC. Its protein product is CAISEWDPPYGYTF.